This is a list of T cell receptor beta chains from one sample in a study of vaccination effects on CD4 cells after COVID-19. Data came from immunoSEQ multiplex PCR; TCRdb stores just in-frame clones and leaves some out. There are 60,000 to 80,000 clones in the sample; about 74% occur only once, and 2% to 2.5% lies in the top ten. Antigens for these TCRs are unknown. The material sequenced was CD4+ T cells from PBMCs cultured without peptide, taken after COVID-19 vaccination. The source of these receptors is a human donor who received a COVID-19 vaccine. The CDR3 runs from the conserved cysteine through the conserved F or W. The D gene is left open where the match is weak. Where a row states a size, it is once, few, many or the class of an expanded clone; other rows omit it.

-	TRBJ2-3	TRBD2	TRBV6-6	TGTGCCAGCAGTCAGACTAGCGGGGGGTGGGGCACAGATACGCAGTATTTT	CASSQTSGGWGTDTQYF
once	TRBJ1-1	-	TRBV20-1	TGCAGTGGAAGCTGGGGTACTGAAGCTTTCTTT	CSGSWGTEAFF
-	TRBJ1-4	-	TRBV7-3	TGTGCCAGCAGCCTAAGACAGGCAACTAATGAAAAACTGTTTTTT	CASSLRQATNEKLFF
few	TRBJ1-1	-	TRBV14	TGTGCCAGCAGCCAGGCAAGGGCAGAGACTGAAGCTTTCTTT	CASSQARAETEAFF
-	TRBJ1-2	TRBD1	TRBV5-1	TGCGCCAGCAGCTTCGAGGGGGCCTATGGCTACACCTTC	CASSFEGAYGYTF
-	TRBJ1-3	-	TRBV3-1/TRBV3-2	TGTGCCAGTACACCGGGACACCAAAACACCATATATTTT	CASTPGHQNTIYF
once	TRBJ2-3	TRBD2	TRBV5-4	TGTGCCAGCAGCTTTAGCGGGGGATTTGCAGATACGCAGTATTTT	CASSFSGGFADTQYF
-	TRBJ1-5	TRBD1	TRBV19	TGTGCCAGTAGCCCGGGGACAGGGAGGCGCAATCAGCCCCAGCATTTT	CASSPGTGRRNQPQHF
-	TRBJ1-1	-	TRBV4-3	TGCGCCAGCAGCCAAATCGGACAGTCGAACACTGAAGCTTTCTTT	CASSQIGQSNTEAFF
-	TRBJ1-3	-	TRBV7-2	TGTGCCAGCAGCCGCGAGGGGGTAGGAAACACCATATATTTT	CASSREGVGNTIYF
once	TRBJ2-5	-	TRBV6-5	TGTGCCAGCAGTCCCCGAGCCGCGAGGGAGGAGACCCAGTACTTC	CASSPRAAREETQYF
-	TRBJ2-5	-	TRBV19	TGTGCCAGTAGTGCCTCACGAGGGGATCAGTACTTC	CASSASRGDQYF
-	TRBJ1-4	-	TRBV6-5	TGTGCCAGCAGTTACTCGAGTCAGCCGGTTAATGAAAAACTGTTTTTT	CASSYSSQPVNEKLFF
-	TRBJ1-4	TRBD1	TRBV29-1	TGCAGCGTTCAGGCCGGACAGGGGGCTTTTAATGAAAAACTGTTTTTT	CSVQAGQGAFNEKLFF
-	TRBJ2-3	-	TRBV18	TGTGCCAGCTCACCACCGAGGGGGGCAGATACGCAGTATTTT	CASSPPRGADTQYF
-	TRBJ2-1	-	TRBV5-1	TGCGCCAGCAGCTTGGCTCGCGGGGGCGGGAGTGAGCAGTTCTTC	CASSLARGGGSEQFF
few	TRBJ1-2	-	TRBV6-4	TGTGCCAGCAGTGTAGTAAGGGGCGGCGGCTACACCTTC	CASSVVRGGGYTF
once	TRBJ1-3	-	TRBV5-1	TGCGCCAGCAGCAAAGACCCGACAGAAAGAAACACCATATATTTT	CASSKDPTERNTIYF
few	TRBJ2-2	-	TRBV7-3	TGTGCCAGCAGCTTAACGGGGACGAACACCGGGGAGCTGTTTTTT	CASSLTGTNTGELFF
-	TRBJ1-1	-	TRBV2	TGTGCCAGCAGTGGGGAAGTAGGGTACACTGAAGCTTTCTTT	CASSGEVGYTEAFF
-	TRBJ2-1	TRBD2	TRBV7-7	TGTGCCAGCAGCGCCAGCGGGGGGGCCGGGAATGAGCAGTTCTTC	CASSASGGAGNEQFF
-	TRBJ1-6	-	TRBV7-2	TGTGCCAGCAGCCTACAGGGATTGAATTCACCCCTCCACTTT	CASSLQGLNSPLHF
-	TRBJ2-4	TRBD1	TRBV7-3	TGTGCCAGCAGCTTAAAGGGGCGGGACAGGGACAAAAACATTCAGTACTTC	CASSLKGRDRDKNIQYF
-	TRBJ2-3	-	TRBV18	TGTGCCAGCTCACCGACGACTACCCTCACAGATACGCAGTATTTT	CASSPTTTLTDTQYF
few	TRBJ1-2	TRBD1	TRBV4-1	TGCGCCAGCAGCCAAGTTCCAGGGGGCTATGGCTACACCTTC	CASSQVPGGYGYTF
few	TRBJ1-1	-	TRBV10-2	TGCGCCAGCACCATCTCCGGGCCGAACACTGAAGCTTTCTTT	CASTISGPNTEAFF
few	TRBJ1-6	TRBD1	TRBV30	TGTGCCTGGAGGGGGACAGTCCATTCCTATAATTCACCCCTCCACTTT	CAWRGTVHSYNSPLHF
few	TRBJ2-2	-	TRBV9	TGTGCCAGCAGCGTAGTGGGCTACAACACCGGGGAGCTGTTTTTT	CASSVVGYNTGELFF
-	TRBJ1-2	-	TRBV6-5	TGTGCCAGCAGCCGGGACCCCCTTTTGTCTGGCTACACCTTC	CASSRDPLLSGYTF
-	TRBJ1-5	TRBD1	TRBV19	TGTGCCAGCCGACAGGGGGACGGGCAGCCCCAGCATTTT	CASRQGDGQPQHF
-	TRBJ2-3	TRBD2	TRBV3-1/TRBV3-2	TGTGCCAGCAGCCAACTAGCGGAGACAGATACGCAGTATTTT	CASSQLAETDTQYF
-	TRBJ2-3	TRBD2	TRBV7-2	TGTGCCAGCAGCGCCGGACTAGCGGGGAGCACAGATACGCAGTATTTT	CASSAGLAGSTDTQYF
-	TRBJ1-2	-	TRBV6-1	TGTGCCAGCAGTGACGGTAACTATGGCTACACCTTC	CASSDGNYGYTF
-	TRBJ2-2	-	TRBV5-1	TGCGCCAGCAGCAAAGTACCAACAGGGTCCCCTGGGGAGCTGTTTTTT	CASSKVPTGSPGELFF
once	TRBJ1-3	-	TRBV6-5	TGTGCCAGCAGTTACGACGGCGCCGAGGGAAACACCATATATTTT	CASSYDGAEGNTIYF
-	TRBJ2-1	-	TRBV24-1	TGTGCCACCAGTGATCCGGGGACCCCTGTCCAGTTCTTC	CATSDPGTPVQFF
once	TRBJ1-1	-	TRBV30	TGTGCCTGGAGTAATCGTAATCGGGGGCTTTACACTGAAGCTTTCTTT	CAWSNRNRGLYTEAFF
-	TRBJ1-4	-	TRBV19	TGTGCCAGTAGCACGCCGGCGGCTAATGAAAAACTGTTTTTT	CASSTPAANEKLFF
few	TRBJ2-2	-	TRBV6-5	TGTGCCAGCAGTTACCCCCTTGGGGGGAACACCGGGGAGCTGTTTTTT	CASSYPLGGNTGELFF
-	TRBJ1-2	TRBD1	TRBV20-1	TGCAGTGCTAGTGGACAGGTAGAGAGCGAAGGCTACACCTTC	CSASGQVESEGYTF
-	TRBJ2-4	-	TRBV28	TGTGCCAGCAGTTTAGACGGTGGTATTCAGTACTTC	CASSLDGGIQYF
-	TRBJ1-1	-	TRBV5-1	TGCGCCAGCAGCCAGGACACCACTGAAGCTTTCTTT	CASSQDTTEAFF
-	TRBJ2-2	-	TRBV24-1	TGTGCCACCAGTGACCCACACGGCGGGGAGCTGTTTTTT	CATSDPHGGELFF
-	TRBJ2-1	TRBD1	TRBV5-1	TGCGCCAGCAGCTTCGGACAGGACTCCTACAATGAGCAGTTCTTC	CASSFGQDSYNEQFF
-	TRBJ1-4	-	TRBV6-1	TGTGCCAGCAGTGCCCCCGTCGGGATTGGGGTTGAAAAACTGTTTTTT	CASSAPVGIGVEKLFF
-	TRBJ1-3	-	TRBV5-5	TGTGCCAGCAGCTTGTTTTCCAGCATGACTGGAAACACCATATATTTT	CASSLFSSMTGNTIYF
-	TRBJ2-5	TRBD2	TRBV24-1	TGTGCCACCAGTGGGGCGGGGGGACAAGAGACCCAGTACTTC	CATSGAGGQETQYF
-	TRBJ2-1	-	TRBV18	TGTGCCAGCTCACCACCGAGTCTCTTCGATGAGCAGTTCTTC	CASSPPSLFDEQFF
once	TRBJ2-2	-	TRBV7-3	TGTGCCAGCAGCTTACATCCCGGAGTCGCGAACACCGGGGAGCTGTTTTTT	CASSLHPGVANTGELFF
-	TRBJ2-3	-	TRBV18	TGTGCCAGCTCACCGGGGACGACAGATACGCAGTATTTT	CASSPGTTDTQYF
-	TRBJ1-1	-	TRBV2	TGTGCCAGCAGTGGCTGGGTGGAAGGCACTGAAGCTTTCTTT	CASSGWVEGTEAFF
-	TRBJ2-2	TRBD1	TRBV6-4	TGTGCCAGCAGTGGGACAGGGACCGGGGAGCTGTTTTTT	CASSGTGTGELFF
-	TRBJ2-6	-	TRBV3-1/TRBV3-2	TGTGCCAGCAGCCAAGGGCAGGGAGGGGCCAACGTCCTGACTTTC	CASSQGQGGANVLTF
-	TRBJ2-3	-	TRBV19	TGTGCCAGTAGTCCCCCCAGAGGCGCTAGCACAGATACGCAGTATTTT	CASSPPRGASTDTQYF
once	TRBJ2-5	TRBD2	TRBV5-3	TGTGCCAGAAGCTCGGAGAATAGCGGGGGGGAAGAGACCCAGTACTTC	CARSSENSGGEETQYF
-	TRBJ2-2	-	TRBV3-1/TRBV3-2	TGTGCCAGCACCCAGGGCAGTAGTAACACCGGGGAGCTGTTTTTT	CASTQGSSNTGELFF
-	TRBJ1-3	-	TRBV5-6	TGTGCCAGCAGCTTGGAACCAACTAACACCATATATTTT	CASSLEPTNTIYF
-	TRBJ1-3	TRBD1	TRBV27	TGTGCCTCGGGACAGGGTTGGGGAAACACCATATATTTT	CASGQGWGNTIYF
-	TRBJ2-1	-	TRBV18	TGTGCCAGCTCACCATCAGGAGGCTCCTACAATGAGCAGTTCTTC	CASSPSGGSYNEQFF
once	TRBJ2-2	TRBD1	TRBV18	TGTGCCAGCTCACCACTACAGGGGGCGCGTGGCACCGGGGAGCTGTTTTTT	CASSPLQGARGTGELFF